The 12 T cell receptor beta chains below were found in one sample sequenced in a study of cytomegalovirus exposure and HLA in healthy donors. Assay: immunoSEQ multiplex PCR; the TCRdb copy retains only in-frame clones and omits some. The sample has 250,000 to 350,000 clones; roughly nine tenths are singletons. Material for sequencing was PBMCs. All receptors derive from a woman younger than 45 in good health and CMV-seropositive.

This CDR3 reads CASSPTGANVLTF. Here the CDR3 DNA reads TGTGCCAGCAGCCCCACCGGGGCCAACGTCCTGACTTTC. The chain carries TRBV6-6 and TRBJ2-6; D gene unclear. CDR3 length: 13 amino acids. V gave up 6 bases and J gave up 4 bases, with 7 bases separating them. Germline V gene sequence: CDR1 MNHNY, CDR2 SVGAGI (reference sequence).

The rearrangement uses TRBV7-2 and TRBJ2-7, with TRBD2 as a possible D gene (6 bases). This CDR3 is built from 12 residues. Germline CDR1 SGHTA, CDR2 FQGNSA. The CDR3 bases are TGTGCTTCTCTCGGGCGGGACTACGAGCAGTACTTC. It specifies CASLGRDYEQYF.

This clone has a single count. The rearrangement uses TRBV2 and TRBJ2-2; D may correspond to TRBD1 or TRBD2 (6 bases each). CDR3 length: 18 amino acids. Germline-derived CDR1 and CDR2 are SNHLY and FYNNEI. V lost 1 base to trimming and J lost 0 bases, with 15 bases between them. DNA for the CDR3: TGTGCCAGCAGTGAAGGGAGGGGGGCCCACGCGAACACCGGGGAGCTGTTTTTT. This sequence encodes CASSEGRGAHANTGELFF.

The chain employs TRBV28 and TRBJ2-2; D might be TRBD1 (6 bases). Between the trimmed V and J ends, which lost 7 bases and 2 bases, there was a span of 11 bases. Germline V CDR1 and CDR2: MDHEN, SYDVKM. The CDR3 spans 14 residues. The CDR3 DNA sequence: TGTGCCAGCACCTTAGGGGGTAACACCGGGGAGCTGTTTTTT. This translates into CASTLGGNTGELFF.

V usage is TRBV19 and J usage is TRBJ2-7; D unresolved. Trimming cost V 5 bases and J 1 base, with 12 bases left between them. Germline CDR1 and CDR2: LNHDA and SQIVND (reference sequence). The CDR3 contains 14 residues. The CDR3 is CASSSRTVSYEQYF. CDR3 nucleotide sequence: TGTGCCAGTAGTTCTCGGACGGTTTCCTACGAGCAGTACTTC.

The chain employs TRBV12-5 and TRBJ2-2; TRBD1 might be the D (5 bases). Between the trimmed V and J ends, which lost 8 bases and 6 bases, there was a span of 16 bases. This CDR3 comprises 14 residues. Per the germline V gene, CDR1 is LGHNT and CDR2 is FRNRAP. CDR3 protein: CASSKQGVPGELFF. The DNA of the CDR3 is TGTGCTAGTTCAAAGCAGGGTGTCCCCGGGGAGCTGTTTTTT.

This clone was seen more than once but under ten times. The V call is TRBV6-5, the J call TRBJ1-2; perhaps TRBD1 as D (6 bases). V was shortened by 0 bases and J by 2 bases, with 10 bases between the two germline ends. The CDR3 is 15 residues long. The V gene's germline CDR1 is MNHEY and CDR2 SVGAGI. The CDR3 DNA sequence: TGTGCCAGCAGTTACTCGAAAACAGGGAACTATGGCTACACCTTC. Translation: CASSYSKTGNYGYTF.

This clone was picked up one time. The rearrangement links TRBV4-1 to TRBJ1-3; the D is unclear. The CDR3 consists of 15 residues. CDR1 is MGHRA, CDR2 YSYEKL, per germline. Between the trimmed V and J ends, which lost 4 bases and 0 bases, there was a span of 10 bases. CDR3 residues: CASSPTDASGNTIYF. The CDR3 bases are TGCGCCAGCAGCCCGACGGACGCCTCTGGAAACACCATATATTTT.

The chain carries TRBV5-8 and TRBJ2-1; TRBD2 might be the D (5 bases). The CDR3 consists of 16 residues. Germline V gene lookup returns CDR1 SGHTS and CDR2 YDEGEE. V shed 0 bases and J shed 0 bases, with 10 bases lying between them. CDR3 in amino acids: CASSLVRGASYNEQFF. The CDR3 bases are TGTGCCAGCAGCTTGGTCCGGGGAGCCTCCTACAATGAGCAGTTCTTC.

The CDR3 reads CSVEPLTGDYEQYF. CDR3 nucleotides: TGCAGCGTTGAACCCTTGACAGGGGACTACGAGCAGTACTTC. This chain uses TRBV29-1 with TRBJ2-7, with 8 bases aligning to TRBD1. Germline V CDR1 and CDR2: SQVTM, ANQGSEA. V gave up 2 bases and J gave up 3 bases; unmatched junction bases: 6. There are 14 residues in the CDR3.

The genes are TRBV25-1 and TRBJ2-5; 13 bases match TRBD2. CDR3 length equals 15 residues. The trim removed 6 bases at V and 4 bases at J, leaving 5 bases unmatched. Per the germline V gene, CDR1 is MGHDK and CDR2 is SYGVNS. CDR3 sequence reads: CASRGTSGIGETQYF. Here the CDR3 DNA reads TGTGCCAGCAGAGGGACTAGCGGGATAGGAGAGACCCAGTACTTC.

The V gene is TRBV27, the J gene TRBJ2-5, with D tentatively TRBD1 or TRBD2 (6 bases each). V lost 3 bases, J lost 5 bases, and 19 bases lay in between. The CDR3 is 16 amino acids. Germline V gives CDR1 MNHEY, CDR2 SMNVEV (reference sequence). The CDR3 DNA reads TGTGCCAGCAGTTTGTTCCTCGGGGGCGAGAAGGAGACCCAGTACTTC. The encoded protein is CASSLFLGGEKETQYF.